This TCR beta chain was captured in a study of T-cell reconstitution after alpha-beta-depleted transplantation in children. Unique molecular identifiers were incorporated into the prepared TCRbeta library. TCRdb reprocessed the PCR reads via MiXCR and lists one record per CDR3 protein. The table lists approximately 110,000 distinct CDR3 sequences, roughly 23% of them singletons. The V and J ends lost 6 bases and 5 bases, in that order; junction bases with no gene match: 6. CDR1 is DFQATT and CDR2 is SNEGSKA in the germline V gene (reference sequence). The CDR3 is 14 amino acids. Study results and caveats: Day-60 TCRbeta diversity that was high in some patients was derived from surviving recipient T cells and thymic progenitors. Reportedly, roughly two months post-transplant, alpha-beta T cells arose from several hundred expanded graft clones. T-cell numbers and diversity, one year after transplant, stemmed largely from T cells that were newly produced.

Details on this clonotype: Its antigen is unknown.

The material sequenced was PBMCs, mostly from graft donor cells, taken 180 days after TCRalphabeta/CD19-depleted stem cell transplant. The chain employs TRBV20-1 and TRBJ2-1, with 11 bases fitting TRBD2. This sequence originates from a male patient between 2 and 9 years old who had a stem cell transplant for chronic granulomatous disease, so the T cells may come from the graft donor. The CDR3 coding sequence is TGCAGTGCACAACTAGCGGGAGAGCACAATGAGCAGTTCTTC. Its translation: CSAQLAGEHNEQFF.